This T cell receptor (beta chain) was profiled in a study of cytomegalovirus exposure and HLA in healthy donors (dated by TCRdb to about 2017). Some background on the complete study: According to an earlier analysis of several hundred of the donors, about 179 million T cells yielded over 100 million unique TCR beta sequences and 276 Gb of sequence data. An early release covering some 640 HLA-typed donors comprised 250 to 350 gigabases of sequencing data and around 85 million unique TCR sequences. In the later analysis, no new phenotypic data were used to find candidate immune exposures; instead, reliance was placed on TCR beta sequences and their occurrence across donors. To study patterns of TCR occurrence, a later analysis re-analyzed previously published TCR beta repertoires from 666 donors and added high-resolution HLA genotyping. Along with the approximately 670-subject first cohort, a separate validation cohort of around 110 different subjects was used. A later genetic analysis took genome-wide SNP genotypes for about 55% of the 666 donors and used that subset as a discovery cohort. Donor age, sex, ethnicity and CMV serostatus were compiled alongside the repertoire data. About five DR-DQ haplotypes were treated as single units for association and clustering because of strong linkage in the cohort. Of the roughly 400 genotyped donors, approximately 81% were placed in the genetic ancestry cluster associated with self-reported Caucasian donors. The aim of the study was to test whether cataloging public T cell receptors could identify signatures of past pathogen exposure. The study profiled the T cell repertoires of more than 500 subjects by immunosequencing and related them to cytomegalovirus serostatus. Typing coverage varied by locus: about 620-630 donors for A, B, C, DRB1 and DQB1; under 550 for DQA1; approximately 570 for DPA1; fewer than 480 for DPB1. Across 300 to 400 genotyped donors of the cohort, an average of about 200,000 unique TCR beta nucleotide sequences per donor were sequenced, and 15% to 20% of those sequences were non-productive. Every repertoire in the discovery cohort had been generated on one and the same sequencing platform. To decide whether each TCR beta V gene segment behaved as functional or pseudogenic, an earlier analysis of approximately 600 of the donors relied on high-throughput TCR beta sequencing. High-throughput TCR immunosequencing, statistical association of individual TCRs with disease status, and machine learning were combined to predict cytomegalovirus infection status. HLA typing included class I and class II loci at four-digit resolution. What the work shows at the level of the full study, not this receptor alone: In a later analysis, 16,951 TCR beta sequences were associated with specific HLA alleles at a false discovery rate of 0.05. Because some donors lacked HLA typing at each locus, the association tests relied only on the typed subset. Most TCR sequences were observed very rarely across donors, whereas some public TCRs were present in many individuals. Only TCR beta chains were sequenced in this cohort, and the absence of alpha or paired-chain data limited detectable features. A total of about 150 TCR beta chains were listed by the study as associated with cytomegalovirus. Compared with the roughly 720-donor mean, donors in an Asian-associated ancestry cluster had fewer N-insertions in productive TCRs, according to a later genetic analysis. A cluster of highly shared sequence variants was judged likely to be a technical artifact of the sequencing pipeline. According to a later analysis, most CMV-associated TCR beta chains appeared to be HLA-restricted, and the HLA associations seemed to be driven largely by CMV exposure. The presence/absence analyses assumed that sequencing depth was roughly uniform across donors, and that assumption may not be true. A further reported finding was that TCR beta sequences accurately predicted the HLA-A and HLA-B alleles for most subjects in the first cohort. In vitro tests confirmed that three of the cytomegalovirus-associated TCR beta chains recognize cytomegalovirus antigens. The authors suggested that the approach could potentially be generalized to other disease states and immunological phenotypes. The only immune exposure information available for the cohort was CMV serostatus. The earlier analysis of a few hundred of the donors excluded over 15 rarely observed V segments, including chromosome 9 orphons, because counts were too low. A later analysis reported that several top co-occurrence clusters appeared linked to parvovirus B19, influenza, CMV and Epstein-Barr virus. An earlier analysis of around 540 of the donors showed that most TCR beta V segments appeared in productive rearrangements either about 90% or about 30% of the time, which broadly matched IMGT annotations. The classifier was reported to diagnose cytomegalovirus status with high specificity and sensitivity in both the original cohort and the validation cohort. Assigning TCR associations to individual alleles was difficult when HLA alleles, especially DR and DQ, strongly co-occurred. Compared with equally common non-associated chains, HLA-associated TCR beta chains in a later analysis were more clonally expanded and had lower generation probabilities. Linkage disequilibrium might explain the correlated functional status among segregating V segments, but an unknown experimental factor could not be excluded. In a later analysis, TCR association rates were found to vary across HLA loci, with the most associated TCRs seen for DRB1 alleles and the fewest for HLA-C alleles. In a later genetic analysis, a missense DCLRE1C variant was associated with V-gene and J-gene trimming of TCR beta chains, and the association was replicated in an independent cohort. Some IMGT-functional V segments, including TRBV6-2 and TRBV6-3, could not be distinguished by the 87-base-pair reads and were therefore excluded.

In total, roughly 710 healthy bone marrow donors made up the cohort. All cohort members were sampled while nominally healthy, although unrecorded immune exposures were likely present. The donor was CMV seronegative and was included in the group of a few hundred seronegative cohort members. Every donor gave a peripheral blood sample, and the peripheral blood mononuclear cells from that sample were used for TCR beta sequencing. The Qiagen DNeasy Blood Extraction Kit was used to extract genomic DNA from the blood cell samples. To prepare the library, the immunoSEQ multiplex PCR assay was applied. For the multiplex PCR, a mixture combining 60 forward primers for TCR Vbeta segments and 13 reverse primers for TCR Jbeta segments was used. The CDR3 region of rearranged TCR beta genes was amplified from genomic DNA with a multiplex PCR assay. The Illumina HiSeq System was used to sequence the amplified TCR beta libraries as 87-base-pair reads. As for the original processing: In a later analysis, tens of millions of unique TCR beta chains were counted across the 500 to 700 repertoires, and roughly 11 million of these chains were shared by at least two donors. A nearest-neighbor algorithm error-corrected the raw reads and collapsed the reads into unique sequences, merging closely related sequences to remove PCR and sequencing errors. Alignment of CDR3 sequences to IMGT reference sequences was used to assign V, D and J gene segments. For a sequence to be retained, a match of at least six nucleotides to both a V gene segment and a J gene segment was required. Rearrangements were classified as productive when the CDR3 lacked stop codons and remained in frame with V and J, and all other rearrangements were classified as non-productive. Following IMGT convention, CDR3 was defined as the stretch from the second conserved V-encoded cysteine up to the conserved J-encoded phenylalanine. In an earlier analysis of around 600 of the donors, sequences lacking an unambiguous match to a single V gene segment were excluded. In an earlier analysis of 587 of the donors, V segments were called functional above 56.7% productive rearrangements and were called segregating when the between-donor standard deviation exceeded 5%. To diagnose cytomegalovirus status from the catalog of TCR beta chain sequences, a statistical classification framework was built. In a later analysis, V and J genes were assigned by comparing TCR nucleotide sequences against IMGT/GENE-DB human TR gene sequences. The TCRdist pipeline was used in a later analysis to assign CDR3 sequences and most-parsimonious VDJ recombination scenarios. A later analysis defined each TCR beta chain by its CDR3 amino acid sequence plus V-gene family, and excluded reads lacking a unique V-gene family. As a way to deal with suspected cross-contamination and a sequencing artifact, a later analysis dropped more than 500 nucleotide sequences that were highly shared and had low generation probability. In a later analysis, a clonal expansion index for each public chain was calculated from normalized within-repertoire ranks of inferred template counts. A later analysis computed generation probabilities with a VDJ recombination model fitted to out-of-frame rearrangements, and checked the results against IGoR. In a later analysis, hypergeometric tests were used to score TCR-TCR, TCR-HLA and TCR-CMV co-occurrence, with a repertoire-size bias correction applied to TCR pairs. In a later analysis, false discovery rates were estimated by permuting HLA or CMV assignments 20 times. In a later analysis, co-occurring TCRs were grouped using DBSCAN, and TCRdist sequence similarity was added for clustering within HLA-allele-positive subsets. Co-occurrence clustering excluded repertoires with fewer than 30,000 or more than 120,000 public chains, plus five with anomalous nucleotide sharing. TCRdb mirrors the immuneACCESS table, restricted to in-frame sequences. Some clones are absent from its copies; in checked studies, under half trace to an unresolved V gene, and the reason for the others is unknown. D and trimming were read from the DNA, whereas the V and J calls and clone size are those reported in that table. The sample profile shows 85,000 to 100,000 clones; around 60% of them were found once. In total, the top ten clones hold approximately 3% of the sample.

Concerning this clone itself: Its antigen remains unidentified. No qualities accompany the bases; no much larger clone lies one base away.

Unmatched junction bases come to 14, with V trimmed by 8 bases and J by 6 bases. The germline V gene sets CDR1 to LGHNA and CDR2 to YNFKEQ. The CDR3 covers 16 residues, taking in both the cysteine and the phenylalanine. CDR3 DNA only is kept here, 48 bases in frame from base 1. The receptor comes from a man in his sixties in good health and CMV-seronegative. Sequencing used PBMCs. Rearrangement joined TRBV4-2 to TRBJ2-2, with 8 junctional bases fitting TRBD2. The CDR3 amino acid sequence is: CASRYTHGREAGELFF. The bases are TGTGCCAGCCGCTACACACACGGGCGGGAGGCCGGGGAGCTGTTTTTT.